This T cell receptor (beta chain) comes out of a study of Ad26.COV2.S vaccination and SARS-CoV-2 variants. Study information: The donor belonged to the COV1001 Ad26.COV2.S trial arm. Study-level results: Ad26.COV2.S recipients had broader spike-specific TCRs (P = 0.0014).

Repertoires were generated with immunoSEQ multiplex PCR, while TCRdb's copy carries only in-frame clones and drops some. The repertoire holds approximately 410,000 clones, with around 89% as singletons. On this clone itself: Antigen unknown.

Specified treatment: 15 to 20 received Ad26.COV2.S at low or high dose, single or two shots; about 5 received placebo; per-sample allocation not given. Samples came from day 63 after the first vaccine or placebo injection. An 18-55-year-old adult in Boston served as donor. V lost 6 bases and J lost 5; bases outside the gene matches: 5. This CDR3 is built from 13 residues. The chain recombines TRBV12-3 or TRBV12-4 with TRBJ2-5, with TRBD1 matching over 8 bases. The material was peripheral blood, obtained in a trial of Ad26.COV2.S vaccine versus placebo. This TCR was sampled from a person between 18 and 65 years old who received the Ad26.COV2.S COVID-19 vaccine or a placebo. The CDR3 sequence: CASRSDREETQYF. The CDR3 nucleotides read TGTGCCAGCAGATCGGACAGGGAGGAGACCCAGTACTTC.